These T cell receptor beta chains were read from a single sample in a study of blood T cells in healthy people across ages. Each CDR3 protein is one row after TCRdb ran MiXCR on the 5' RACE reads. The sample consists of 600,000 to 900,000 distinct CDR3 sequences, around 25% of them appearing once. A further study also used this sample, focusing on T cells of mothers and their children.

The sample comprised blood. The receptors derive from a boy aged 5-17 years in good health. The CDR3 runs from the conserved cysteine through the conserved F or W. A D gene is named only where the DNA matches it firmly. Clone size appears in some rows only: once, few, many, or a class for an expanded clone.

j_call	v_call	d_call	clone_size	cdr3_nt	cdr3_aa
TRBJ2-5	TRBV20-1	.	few	TGCAGCTCAACACGAACGGGAGAGACCCAGTACTTC	CSSTRTGETQYF
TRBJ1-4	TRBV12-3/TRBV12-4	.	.	TGTGCCAGCAGTTTACAGGGGTCAACTAATGAAAAACTGTTTTTT	CASSLQGSTNEKLFF
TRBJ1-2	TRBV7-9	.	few	TGTGCCAGCGGGTCGTTGGGCGGCTACACCTTC	CASGSLGGYTF
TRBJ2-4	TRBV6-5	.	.	TGTGCCAGCAGTTACAGCAACCTAGCCAAAAACATTCAGTACTTC	CASSYSNLAKNIQYF
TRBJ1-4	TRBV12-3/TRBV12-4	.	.	TGTGCCAGCAGTTTGTTACTCCGCGTTGAAAAACTGTTTTTT	CASSLLLRVEKLFF
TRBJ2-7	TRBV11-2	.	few	TGTGCCAGCAGCACGGGGAACAGGTGGGAGCAGTACTTC	CASSTGNRWEQYF
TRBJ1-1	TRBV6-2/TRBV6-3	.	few	TGTGCCAGCAGTTACAAGGCCCAGGGGTGGACTGAAGCTTTCTTT	CASSYKAQGWTEAFF
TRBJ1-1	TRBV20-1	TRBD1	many	TGCAGTGCTAGGTCGGGACAGCTGAACACTGAAGCTTTCTTT	CSARSGQLNTEAFF
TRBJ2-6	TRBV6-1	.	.	TGTGCCAGCAGTGAACTGGGTGCTGGGGCCAACGTCCTGACTTTC	CASSELGAGANVLTF
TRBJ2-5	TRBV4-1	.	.	TGCGCCAGCAGCCAACGCTTGGGGCCGGGGGAGACCCAGTACTTC	CASSQRLGPGETQYF
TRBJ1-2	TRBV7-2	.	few	TGTGCCAGCAGCTTAGTAGCAGGGATTCTGGATGGCTACACCTTC	CASSLVAGILDGYTF
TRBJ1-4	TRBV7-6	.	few	TGTGCCAGCAGCTTCGGGGGGCTTAATGAAAAACTGTTTTTT	CASSFGGLNEKLFF
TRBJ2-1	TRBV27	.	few	TGTGCCAGCAGTTTTGGTGGGGGGATCGGAAATGAGCAGTTCTTC	CASSFGGGIGNEQFF
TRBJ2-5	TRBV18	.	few	TGTGCCAGCTCACCTGAGACTACCCAAGAGACCCAGTACTTC	CASSPETTQETQYF
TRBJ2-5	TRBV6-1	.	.	TGTGCCAGCAGCCTCCATACGCGGAGAGTCCAAGAGACCCAGTACTTC	CASSLHTRRVQETQYF
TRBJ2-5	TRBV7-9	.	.	TGTGCCAGCAGCTTAGGGAGGCTGCGCTACCAAGAGACCCAGTACTTC	CASSLGRLRYQETQYF
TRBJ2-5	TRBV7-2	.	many	TGTGCCAGCAGCTTAGGCAATAGTGGGGAGACCCAGTACTTC	CASSLGNSGETQYF
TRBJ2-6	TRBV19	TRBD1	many	TGTGCCAGTACAGACCCGGGACAGGTCTACTCTGGGGCCAACGTCCTGACTTTC	CASTDPGQVYSGANVLTF
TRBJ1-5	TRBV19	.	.	TGTGCCAGTAGTATCAGGGCCCTCAATCAGCCCCAGCATTTT	CASSIRALNQPQHF
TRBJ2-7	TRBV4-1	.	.	TGCGCCAGCAGCCCAAGGGACGCCTACGAGCAGTACTTC	CASSPRDAYEQYF
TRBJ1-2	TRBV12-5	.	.	TGTGCTAGTGGTTTGAGACGGGGGGGGCTAGGCTATGGCTACACCTTC	CASGLRRGGLGYGYTF
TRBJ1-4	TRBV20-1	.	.	TGCAGTGCTAGGGGCCAGGGTGGTCGTAAACTGTTTTTT	CSARGQGGRKLFF
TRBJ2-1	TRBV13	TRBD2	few	TGTGCCAGCAGCCAGCCTCTAGCGGGGGGGCCCGGCTCCTACAATGAGCAGTTCTTC	CASSQPLAGGPGSYNEQFF
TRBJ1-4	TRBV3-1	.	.	TGTGCCAGCAGCCCGCCGCCGGGACACCATAATGAAAAACTGTTTTTT	CASSPPPGHHNEKLFF
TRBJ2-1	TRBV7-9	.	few	TGTGCCAGCAGCCAGAAGGGGGGGGCTCAATACAATGAGCAGTTCTTC	CASSQKGGAQYNEQFF
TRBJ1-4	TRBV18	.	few	TGTGCCAGCTCACAGAACCCAGGGATATCGGCTAATGAAAAACTGTTTTTT	CASSQNPGISANEKLFF
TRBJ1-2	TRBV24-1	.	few	TGTGCCACCAGTGGGGGGGACTATGGCTACACCTTC	CATSGGDYGYTF
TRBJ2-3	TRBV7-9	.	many	TGTGCCAGCAGCCTCTCGCGGGGAACAGATACGCAGTATTTT	CASSLSRGTDTQYF
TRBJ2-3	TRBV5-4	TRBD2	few	TGTGCCAGCAGCCAGTTGTTAGCGGGGGGCAGCACAGATACGCAGTATTTT	CASSQLLAGGSTDTQYF
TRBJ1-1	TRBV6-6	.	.	TGTGCCAGCAGTTCGCCGGGATGGGGGGCTGAAGCTTTCTTT	CASSSPGWGAEAFF
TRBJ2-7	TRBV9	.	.	TGTGCCAGCAGCGTAGGCCCAGCAGGGGTATACGAGCAGTACTTC	CASSVGPAGVYEQYF
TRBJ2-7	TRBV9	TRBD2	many	TGTGCCAGCAGCGTAGCGGGAGGCAGCCCCTACGAGCAGTACTTC	CASSVAGGSPYEQYF
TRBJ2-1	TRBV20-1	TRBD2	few	TGCAGTGCGGGTACGGGGGGGCAGTTCTTC	CSAGTGGQFF
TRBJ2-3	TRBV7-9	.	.	TGTGCCAGCAGCTTGTGGGGAGGCCCATTAGACACAGATACGCAGTATTTT	CASSLWGGPLDTDTQYF
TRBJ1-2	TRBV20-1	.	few	TGCAGTGCCCAGGGAAGCAACTATGGCTACACCTTC	CSAQGSNYGYTF
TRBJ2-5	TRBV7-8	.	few	TGTGCCAGCTGCTCCGCGCGGTTGCGTGGGGAGACCCAGTACTTC	CASCSARLRGETQYF
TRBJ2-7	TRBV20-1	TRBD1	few	TGCAGTGCTAGTCGAGGGGGCCGTGGGTACGAGCAGTACTTC	CSASRGGRGYEQYF
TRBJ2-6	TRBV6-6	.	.	TGTGCCAGCAGTTCCCGGAGGGTGTCTGGGGCCAACGTCCTGACTTTC	CASSSRRVSGANVLTF
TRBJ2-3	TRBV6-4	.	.	TGTGCCAGCAGTGACACACAGAAAGATACGCAGTATTTT	CASSDTQKDTQYF
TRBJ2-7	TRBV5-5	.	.	TGTGCCAGCAGCTTTGGCAGGGAATATAGCGAGCAGTACTTC	CASSFGREYSEQYF
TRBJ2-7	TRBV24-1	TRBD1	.	TGTGCCACCAGTACGGACAGGGAGACAGCGGAGCAGTACTTC	CATSTDRETAEQYF
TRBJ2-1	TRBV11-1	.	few	TGTGCCAGCAGCTTAGAGGCTAGCTGGGAGGACAATGAGCAGTTCTTC	CASSLEASWEDNEQFF
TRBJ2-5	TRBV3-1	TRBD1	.	TGTGCCAGCAGCCAAGATCGAACAGGGGTGGAGACCCAGTACTTC	CASSQDRTGVETQYF
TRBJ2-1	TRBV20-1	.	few	TGCAGTGCTAGAGAGGCTGAGCAGTTCTTC	CSAREAEQFF
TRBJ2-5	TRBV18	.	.	TGTGCCAGCTCATCAAAGAGGGAGACCCAGTACTTC	CASSSKRETQYF